Below, one TCR beta chain is given with its context. Germline V gene lookup returns CDR1 SNHLY and CDR2 FYNNEI. The CDR3 length is 17 residues. The V and J ends lost 7 bases and 7 bases, in that order; junction bases with no gene match: 14. Original processing notes: Nucleated cell counts were estimated from reference gene primer amplification. Here immunoSEQ multiplex PCR was the method, and the copy in TCRdb shows in-frame clones only, minus some. D and trimming come from the DNA, and the V and J calls and clone size come from that table. Of 250,000 to 400,000 clones in the sample, 70% to 90% were seen once. Patients at the Seattle site were enrolled during active infection and followed longitudinally. These data are taken from a study of blood T cell repertoires in COVID-19.

The source is a woman aged 25 to 39 with COVID-19, enrolled during active disease. Sequencing used peripheral blood. The chain employs TRBV2 and TRBJ1-6; 9 nucleotides match TRBD1. The CDR3 region is CASTAQNRGLGNSPLHF. CDR3 DNA sequence: TGTGCCAGCACAGCCCAGAACAGGGGGCTGGGGAATTCACCCCTCCACTTT.